This T cell receptor (beta chain) was retrieved from a study of control samples from healthy donors and cancer patients. TCRdb's table, derived via immunoSEQ multiplex PCR, lists solely in-frame clones and lacks some. The sample lists under 200,000 clones, around 94% occurring once. This clonotype originated in a man between 60 and 75 years old with colorectal cancer. Specimen: PBMCs.

In nucleotides, the CDR3 is TGCAGCGTTGGGATAACAGGGGGAACTGAAGCTTTCTTT. Protein product: CSVGITGGTEAFF. The rearrangement uses TRBV29-1 and TRBJ1-1; TRBD1 matches at 8 bases. J lost 5 bases, V lost 4 bases, and 6 bases had no gene match. Per the germline V gene, CDR1 is SQVTM and CDR2 is ANQGSEA. The CDR3 is 13 residues long.